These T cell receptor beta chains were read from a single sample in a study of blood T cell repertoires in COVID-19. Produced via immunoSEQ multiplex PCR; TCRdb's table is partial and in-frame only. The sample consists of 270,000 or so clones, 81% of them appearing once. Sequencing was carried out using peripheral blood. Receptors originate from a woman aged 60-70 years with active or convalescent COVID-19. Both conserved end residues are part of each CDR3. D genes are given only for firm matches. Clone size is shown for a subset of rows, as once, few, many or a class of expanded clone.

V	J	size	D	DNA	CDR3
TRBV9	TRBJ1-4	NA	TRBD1	TGTGCCAGCAGCGGTCCAGGGGGAAGCGCGGGTGAAAAACTGTTTTTT	CASSGPGGSAGEKLFF
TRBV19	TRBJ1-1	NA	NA	TGTGCCAGTAGTATCATTGGGGGGACTGAAGCTTTCTTT	CASSIIGGTEAFF
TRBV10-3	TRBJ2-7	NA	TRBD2	TGTGCCATCAGAGAGACTAGCGCCCGCTACGAGCAGTACTTC	CAIRETSARYEQYF
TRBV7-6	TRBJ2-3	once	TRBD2	TGTGCCAGCAGCTCCTTCGGAGGCCGACTAGCGGGGTACACAGATACGCAGTATTTT	CASSSFGGRLAGYTDTQYF
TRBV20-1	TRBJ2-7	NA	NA	TGCAGCACTCGTAGCTCCTACGAGCAGTACTTC	CSTRSSYEQYF
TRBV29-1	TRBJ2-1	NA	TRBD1	TGCAGCGTTGAAGATATTGGCCAGGGGGACAATGAGCAGTTCTTC	CSVEDIGQGDNEQFF
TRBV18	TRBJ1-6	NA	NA	TGTGCCAGCTCACCGGCACAAGATAATTCACCCCTCCACTTT	CASSPAQDNSPLHF
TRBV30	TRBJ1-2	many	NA	TGTGCCTGGAGGAAAGCTAACAGCTATGGCTACACCTTC	CAWRKANSYGYTF
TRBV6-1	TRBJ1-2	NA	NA	TGTGCCAGCAGTGACAGCAGGGTCCGCTACACCTTC	CASSDSRVRYTF
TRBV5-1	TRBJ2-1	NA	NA	TGCGCCAGCAGCTTGACGCCTACCCCTGGTTCCTACAATGAGCAGTTCTTC	CASSLTPTPGSYNEQFF
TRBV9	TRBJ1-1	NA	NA	TGTGCCAGCAGCGTAGCTTCCGTGAACACTGAAGCTTTCTTT	CASSVASVNTEAFF
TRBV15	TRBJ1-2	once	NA	TGTGCCACCAGTATAGACGAGCAGGGGAGCGGCTACACCTTC	CATSIDEQGSGYTF
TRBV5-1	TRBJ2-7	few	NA	TGCGCCAGCAGCTTGCTAGGCCGCGGTCAAACCTACGAGCAGTACTTC	CASSLLGRGQTYEQYF
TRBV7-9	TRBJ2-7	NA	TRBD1	TGTGCCAGCAGCCTGGACAGGGGGCGAAGCTCCTACGAGCAGTACTTC	CASSLDRGRSSYEQYF
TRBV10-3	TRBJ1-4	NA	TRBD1	TGTGCCATCAGTGAGTTCGGGACAGGGTTTACTAATGAAAAACTGTTTTTT	CAISEFGTGFTNEKLFF
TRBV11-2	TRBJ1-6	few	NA	TGTGCCAGCAGCCGGACTGGAAATAATTCACCCCTCCACTTT	CASSRTGNNSPLHF
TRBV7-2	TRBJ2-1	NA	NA	TGTGCCAGCAGGTCAGGGGCTAACTCCTACAATGAGCAGTTCTTC	CASRSGANSYNEQFF
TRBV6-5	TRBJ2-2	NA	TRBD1	TGTGCCAGCAGTACCGACAGGGGGAGGACCGGGGAGCTGTTTTTT	CASSTDRGRTGELFF
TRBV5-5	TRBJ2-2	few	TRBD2	TGTGCCAGCAGTATCGCGGGGGGGCCTTCCGGGGAGCTGTTTTTT	CASSIAGGPSGELFF
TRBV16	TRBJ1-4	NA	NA	TGTGCCAGCAGCCAATCCGGAGGTAAAGGGGAAAAACTGTTTTTT	CASSQSGGKGEKLFF
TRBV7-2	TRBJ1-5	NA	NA	TGTGCCAGCAGCTTCGGACAGCTGGATCAGCCCCAGCATTTT	CASSFGQLDQPQHF
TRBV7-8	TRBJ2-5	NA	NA	TGTGCCAGCAGCTTAGAGGGGCGACAGCAAGAGACCCAGTACTTC	CASSLEGRQQETQYF
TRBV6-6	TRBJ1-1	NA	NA	TGTGCCAGCCGCGGGGCCATGAACACTGAAGCTTTCTTT	CASRGAMNTEAFF
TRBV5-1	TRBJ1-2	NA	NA	TGCGCCAGCAGCCCTCAGGGGTTAGATGGCTACACCTTC	CASSPQGLDGYTF
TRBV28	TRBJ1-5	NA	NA	TGTGCCAGCCTCGACACGTCAGTCCGGCAGCCCCAGCATTTT	CASLDTSVRQPQHF
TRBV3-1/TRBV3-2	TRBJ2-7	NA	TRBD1	TGTGCCAGCAGCCAAGGAGGACAGGGCGACGAGCAGTACTTC	CASSQGGQGDEQYF
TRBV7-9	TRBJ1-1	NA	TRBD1	TGTGCCAGCAGCTCCTCCGGACAGGTCTGGGGCACTGAAGCTTTCTTT	CASSSSGQVWGTEAFF
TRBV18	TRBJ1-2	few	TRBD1	TGTGCCAGCTCAATACTTTTACAGGGGGACGGCTACACCTTC	CASSILLQGDGYTF
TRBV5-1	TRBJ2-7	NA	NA	TGCGCCAGCAGCTTGCTTCCAGCCGACACCTACGAGCAGTACTTC	CASSLLPADTYEQYF
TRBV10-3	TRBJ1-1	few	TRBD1	TGTGCCATCAGCGGACAGGGACCTGAAGCTTTCTTT	CAISGQGPEAFF
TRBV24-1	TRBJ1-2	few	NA	TGTGCCACCAGTGACCCCCGGCCAGGGTATGCTAACTATGGCTACACCTTC	CATSDPRPGYANYGYTF
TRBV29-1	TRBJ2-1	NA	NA	TGCAGCGTCAACCCCATCGCGCTTAGCTCCTACAATGAGCAGTTCTTC	CSVNPIALSSYNEQFF
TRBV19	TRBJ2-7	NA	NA	TGTGCCAGTAGTATCGCGACAGGTTACGAGCAGTACTTC	CASSIATGYEQYF
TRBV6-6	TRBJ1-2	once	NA	TGTGCCAGCAGCCGTGACACCTATGGCTACACCTTC	CASSRDTYGYTF
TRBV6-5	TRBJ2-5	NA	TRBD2	TGTGCCAGCATGCGGGGGGCCGAAGAGACCCAGTACTTC	CASMRGAEETQYF
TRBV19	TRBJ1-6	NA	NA	TGTGCCAGTAGCGTGGCCACAGGGACACATTCACCCCTCCACTTT	CASSVATGTHSPLHF
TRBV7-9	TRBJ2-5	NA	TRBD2	TGTGCCAGCAGCAGCCCCTTACTAGCGGTCCAAGAGACCCAGTACTTC	CASSSPLLAVQETQYF
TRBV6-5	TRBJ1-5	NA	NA	TGTGCCAGCAGTTTACCGCCCCTATCCCTTCAGCCCCAGCATTTT	CASSLPPLSLQPQHF
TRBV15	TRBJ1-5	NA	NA	TGTGCCACCAGCAGCCCTGGTATCAGGGGAAGAGGTAAGCAGCCCCAGCATTTT	CATSSPGIRGRGKQPQHF
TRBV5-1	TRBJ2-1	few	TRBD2	TGCGCCAGCAGCTCCGGGACTAGCTCCTACAATGAGCAGTTCTTC	CASSSGTSSYNEQFF
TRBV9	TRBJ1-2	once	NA	TGTGCCAGCAACCATGAGGTTTATGGCTACACCTTC	CASNHEVYGYTF
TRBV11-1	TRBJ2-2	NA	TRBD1	TGTGCCAGCAGCTTATCCACAGGGGGCGGCACCGGGGAGCTGTTTTTT	CASSLSTGGGTGELFF